The 12 T cell receptor beta chains presented below share a single source sample, sequenced in a study of cytomegalovirus exposure and HLA in healthy donors (dated by TCRdb to 2016 to 2017). The receptor library was made with the immunoSEQ multiplex PCR assay. The multiplex PCR relied on a mix of 60 forward primers for TCR Vbeta segments and 13 reverse primers for TCR Jbeta segments. TCRdb holds this immuneACCESS table with in-frame rearrangements only. Some clones are missing; in checked studies, unresolved V genes explain under half, and the rest has no known cause. This sample comprises around 190,000 clones, roughly 80% of them detected only once. The ten largest clones capture roughly 3% of the sample. The sequenced sample was PBMCs. The receptors shown here come from a woman younger than 45 in good health and CMV-seronegative.

The chain recombines TRBV13 with TRBJ2-7; 8 bases agree with TRBD1. Germline assignment: CDR1 PRHDT and CDR2 FYEKMQ (reference sequence). This CDR3 has 16 residues. Unmatched junction bases numbered 10, after V lost 5 bases and J lost 1 base. The CDR3 nucleotides read TGTGCCAGCAGCCCCCGGACAGGGCTACATTCCTACGAGCAGTACTTC. Amino acid sequence: CASSPRTGLHSYEQYF. The full variable domain, with the rest looked up from reference TRBV13 and TRBJ2-7, is AAGVIQSPRHLIKEKRETATLKCYPIPRHDTVYWYQQGPGQDPQFLISFYEKMQSDKGSIPDRFSAQQFSDYHSELNMSSLELGDSALYFCASSPRTGLHSYEQYFGPGTRLTVT.

DNA for the CDR3: TGCAGCGTTCGGGACAGGGGCTACGAGCAGTACTTC. Translated: CSVRDRGYEQYF. The chain is built from TRBV29-1 and TRBJ2-7; 10 nucleotides align to TRBD1. The CDR3 contains 12 residues. After removal of 5 bases from V and 3 bases from J, the junction contained 1 base not matched to a gene. Germline CDR1 SQVTM, CDR2 ANQGSEA.

The chain recombines TRBV2 with TRBJ2-3; 10 nucleotides align to TRBD2. V lost 8 bases, J lost 5 bases, and 10 bases stayed unmatched. The CDR3 length is 15 residues. Per the germline V gene, CDR1 is SNHLY and CDR2 is FYNNEI. The CDR3 DNA reads TGTGCCAGCCATGAGCGGGGGGGCAAGGGAGATACGCAGTATTTT. This gives the protein CASHERGGKGDTQYF.

The rearrangement joins TRBV5-6 to TRBJ2-5, with TRBD2 identical over 9 bases. Germline loops: CDR1 SGHDT, CDR2 YYEEEE. This CDR3 spans 15 amino acids. The V segment lost 0 bases and the J segment 2 bases; nucleotides outside the gene matches: 2. This chain's CDR3 is CASSLGLAGQETQYF. CDR3 nucleotides: TGTGCCAGCAGCTTGGGGCTAGCGGGACAAGAGACCCAGTACTTC.

The rearrangement joins TRBV7-2 to TRBJ2-7, with D uncertain. Germline V gene lookup returns CDR1 SGHTA and CDR2 FQGNSA. V was cut by 3 bases and J by 3 bases, with 9 bases left in between. The CDR3 has 13 amino acids. In DNA, the CDR3 is TGTGCCAGCAGCTTGTATTCCCTCTACGAGCAGTACTTC. Translation: CASSLYSLYEQYF.

This chain connects TRBV4-1 to TRBJ2-2, with D uncertain. In germline, CDR1 is MGHRA, CDR2 YSYEKL. The CDR3 totals 14 residues. Trimming pared 4 bases from V and 5 bases from J, leaving 11 bases between. CDR3 residues: CASSPSTFTGELFF. DNA for the CDR3: TGCGCCAGCAGCCCATCGACTTTTACCGGGGAGCTGTTTTTT.

The rearrangement uses TRBV18 and TRBJ2-6, with 8 bases fitting TRBD1. CDR3 length: 17 amino acids. The V and J ends lost 6 bases and 1 base, in that order; junction bases with no gene match: 8. The germline CDR1 and CDR2 sequences are KGHSH and LQKENI. The CDR3 nucleotides are TGTGCCAGCTCCACCCGGCAGGGGGCGTCTGGGGCCAACGTCCTGACTTTC. Translation: CASSTRQGASGANVLTF.

The chain couples TRBV5-1 to TRBJ2-7, with 8 bases matching TRBD1. In germline, CDR1 is SGHRS, CDR2 YFSETQ. The V segment lost 4 bases and the J segment 6 bases; nucleotides outside the gene matches: 6. The CDR3 is made up of 13 amino acids. This chain's CDR3 is CASSPDRGGEQYF. CDR3 nucleotides: TGCGCCAGCAGCCCCGACAGGGGCGGCGAGCAGTACTTC.

This chain connects TRBV5-6 to TRBJ2-7; 7 nucleotides line up with TRBD1. CDR1 SGHDT and CDR2 YYEEEE come from the germline V gene. After removal of 4 bases from V and 4 bases from J, the junction contained 8 bases not matched to a gene. CDR3 length equals 14 residues. The CDR3 region has the DNA TGTGCCAGCAGCCCCGGGACAGATTATTACGAGCAGTACTTC. It yields the protein CASSPGTDYYEQYF.

As DNA, the CDR3 is TGTGCCAGCAATACTGGACAGGGACAGGGTGAAAAACTGTTTTTT. Protein product: CASNTGQGQGEKLFF. This chain links TRBV6-1 with TRBJ1-4, with 9 bases aligning to TRBD1. The V gene end was trimmed by 7 bases and the J gene end by 7 bases; junction bases not matched to a gene: 10. CDR1 MNHNS and CDR2 SASEGT come from the germline V gene. This CDR3 region has 15 residues.

There are a few counts of this clone. The chain has TRBV7-8 and TRBJ1-1; 9 positions match TRBD1. The V segment lost 4 bases and the J segment 5 bases; nucleotides outside the gene matches: 8. Germline values: CDR1 SGHVS, CDR2 FQNEAQ. The CDR3 runs 15 residues. CDR3 nucleotide sequence: TGTGCCAGCAGCTCGGGACAGGGAAGAGGGACTGAAGCTTTCTTT. Translating gives CASSSGQGRGTEAFF.

This clone showed up just once. This rearrangement joins TRBV18 to TRBJ1-1, with 8 positions matching TRBD1. The CDR3 covers 15 residues. From germline, CDR1 is KGHSH and CDR2 LQKENI. V lost 3 bases, J lost 2 bases, and 5 bases stayed unmatched. CDR3 sequence: CASSPWTGLNTEAFF. The CDR3 DNA reads TGTGCCAGCTCACCTTGGACAGGGCTAAACACTGAAGCTTTCTTT.